The text below deals with one T cell receptor beta chain. Per the study methods: Using reference gene primer amplification, nucleated cell counts were estimated. TCRdb keeps only in-frame clones here, not all; method: immunoSEQ multiplex PCR. V, J and clone size derive from that table, while D and trimming were established from the DNA sequence. The table shows about 230,000 clones, with around four fifths occurring only once. This specimen comes from a study of blood T cell repertoires in COVID-19. Study-level background: Acute-phase and convalescent COVID-19 samples originated in the United States, Italy and Spain. T cells, B-cell-depleted T cells, or PBMCs provided the cDNA or gDNA that served as material.

The germline gives CDR1 SNHLY, CDR2 FYNNEI. This CDR3 has 13 residues. Between the trimmed V and J ends, which lost 8 bases and 9 bases, there was a span of 20 bases. The sample consisted of peripheral blood. This TCR derives from a middle-aged man with acute or convalescent COVID-19. The gene calls are TRBV2 and TRBJ2-7; D possibly corresponds to TRBD1 (6 bases). CDR3 coding DNA: TGTGCCAGCCAGGACAGAGGGTACGATGTGCAGTACTTC. It encodes CASQDRGYDVQYF.